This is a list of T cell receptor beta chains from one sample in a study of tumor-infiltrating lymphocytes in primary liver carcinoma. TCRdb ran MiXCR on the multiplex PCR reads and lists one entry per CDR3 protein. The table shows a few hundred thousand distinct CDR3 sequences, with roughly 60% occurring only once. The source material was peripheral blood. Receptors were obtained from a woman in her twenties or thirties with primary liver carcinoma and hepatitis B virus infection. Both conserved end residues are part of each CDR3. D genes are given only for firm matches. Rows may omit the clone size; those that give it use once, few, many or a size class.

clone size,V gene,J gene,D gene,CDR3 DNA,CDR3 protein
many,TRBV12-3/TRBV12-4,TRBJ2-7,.,TGTGCCAGCAGCGTTAGAGGGTTCGAGCAGTACTTC,CASSVRGFEQYF
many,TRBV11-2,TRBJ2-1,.,TGTGCCAGCAGCTTTAACAGGGATGTAACCTACAATGAGCAGTTCTTC,CASSFNRDVTYNEQFF
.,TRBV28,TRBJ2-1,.,TGTGCCAGCAGTTCGTGGGGTGGGGGAGCCTACAATGAGCAGTTCTTC,CASSSWGGGAYNEQFF
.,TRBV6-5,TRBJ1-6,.,TGTGCCAGCAGACCACCGGGACGCTATTCACACCTCCACTTT,CASRPPGRYSHLHF
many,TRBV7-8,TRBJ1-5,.,TGTGCCAGCAGCCTTACGGGCCAGGTCGGTCAGCCCCAGCATTTT,CASSLTGQVGQPQHF
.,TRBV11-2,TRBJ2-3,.,TGTGCCAGCAGCTTAGCTGTGGGAGTGGATACGCGGTATTTT,CASSLAVGVDTRYF
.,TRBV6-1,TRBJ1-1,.,TGTGCCAGCAGTGAAGAATGGCAGACTGAAGCTTTCTTT,CASSEEWQTEAFF
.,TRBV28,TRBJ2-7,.,TGTGCCAGCAGTTTACAGGACTACGAGCAGTACTTC,CASSLQDYEQYF
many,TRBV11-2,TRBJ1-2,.,TGTGCCAGCAGCTTAGTCCAGGGGCATTATGGCTACACCTTC,CASSLVQGHYGYTF
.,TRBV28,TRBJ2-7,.,TGTGCCAGCAGTTTAAGGGGACTCCCCCCCTACAATTACGAGCAGTACTTC,CASSLRGLPPYNYEQYF
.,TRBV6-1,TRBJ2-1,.,TGTGCCAGCAGTCTGAGACTGCTTCAGAAGCAGTTCTTC,CASSLRLLQKQFF
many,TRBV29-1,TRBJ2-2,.,TGCAGCGTTGCAGGGGTAAACACCGGGGAGCTGTTTTTT,CSVAGVNTGELFF
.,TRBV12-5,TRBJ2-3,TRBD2,TGTGCTAGTGGTCTCCTAGCGGGAGAATTCGTTGGGGATACGCAGTATTTT,CASGLLAGEFVGDTQYF
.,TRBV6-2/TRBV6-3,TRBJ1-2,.,TGTGCCAGCAGTCCCGACAGCCCCCCCTGGGGCTACACCTTC,CASSPDSPPWGYTF
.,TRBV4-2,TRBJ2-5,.,TGTGCCAGCAGCCAAGTCCAGGGTCCCCAAGAGACCCAGTACTTC,CASSQVQGPQETQYF
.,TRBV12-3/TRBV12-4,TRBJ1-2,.,TGTGCCAGCAGTTCAAACTCGGCCTATGGCTACACCTTC,CASSSNSAYGYTF
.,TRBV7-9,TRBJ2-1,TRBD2,TGTGCCAGCAGCACGAGGACTAGCGGGAGACAATACAATGAGCAGTTCTTC,CASSTRTSGRQYNEQFF
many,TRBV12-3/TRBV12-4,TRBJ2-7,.,TGTGCCAGCAGTTTTAGGCCATCTTACGAGCATTACTTC,CASSFRPSYEHYF
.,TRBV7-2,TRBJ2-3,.,TGTGCCAGCAGACCGGGGCCAGATACGCAGTATTTT,CASRPGPDTQYF
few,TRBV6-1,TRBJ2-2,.,TGTGCCAGCAGTGTCCAGGACACCGGGGAGCTGTTTTTT,CASSVQDTGELFF
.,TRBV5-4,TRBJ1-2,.,TGTGCCAGCAGCTTGATGTCGGTAGGGGTTTACTATGGCTACACCTTC,CASSLMSVGVYYGYTF
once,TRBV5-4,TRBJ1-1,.,TGTGCCAGCAGATCGGGCGGGCGGGGTAACACTGAAGCTTTCTTT,CASRSGGRGNTEAFF
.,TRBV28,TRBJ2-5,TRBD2,TGTGCCAGTAAAAGGACTAGCGGGAGAGAGACCCGGTACTTC,CASKRTSGRETRYF
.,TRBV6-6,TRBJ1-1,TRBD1,TGTGCCAGCAGTTTTACAGGGGGAACGAACACTGGAGCTTTCTTT,CASSFTGGTNTGAFF